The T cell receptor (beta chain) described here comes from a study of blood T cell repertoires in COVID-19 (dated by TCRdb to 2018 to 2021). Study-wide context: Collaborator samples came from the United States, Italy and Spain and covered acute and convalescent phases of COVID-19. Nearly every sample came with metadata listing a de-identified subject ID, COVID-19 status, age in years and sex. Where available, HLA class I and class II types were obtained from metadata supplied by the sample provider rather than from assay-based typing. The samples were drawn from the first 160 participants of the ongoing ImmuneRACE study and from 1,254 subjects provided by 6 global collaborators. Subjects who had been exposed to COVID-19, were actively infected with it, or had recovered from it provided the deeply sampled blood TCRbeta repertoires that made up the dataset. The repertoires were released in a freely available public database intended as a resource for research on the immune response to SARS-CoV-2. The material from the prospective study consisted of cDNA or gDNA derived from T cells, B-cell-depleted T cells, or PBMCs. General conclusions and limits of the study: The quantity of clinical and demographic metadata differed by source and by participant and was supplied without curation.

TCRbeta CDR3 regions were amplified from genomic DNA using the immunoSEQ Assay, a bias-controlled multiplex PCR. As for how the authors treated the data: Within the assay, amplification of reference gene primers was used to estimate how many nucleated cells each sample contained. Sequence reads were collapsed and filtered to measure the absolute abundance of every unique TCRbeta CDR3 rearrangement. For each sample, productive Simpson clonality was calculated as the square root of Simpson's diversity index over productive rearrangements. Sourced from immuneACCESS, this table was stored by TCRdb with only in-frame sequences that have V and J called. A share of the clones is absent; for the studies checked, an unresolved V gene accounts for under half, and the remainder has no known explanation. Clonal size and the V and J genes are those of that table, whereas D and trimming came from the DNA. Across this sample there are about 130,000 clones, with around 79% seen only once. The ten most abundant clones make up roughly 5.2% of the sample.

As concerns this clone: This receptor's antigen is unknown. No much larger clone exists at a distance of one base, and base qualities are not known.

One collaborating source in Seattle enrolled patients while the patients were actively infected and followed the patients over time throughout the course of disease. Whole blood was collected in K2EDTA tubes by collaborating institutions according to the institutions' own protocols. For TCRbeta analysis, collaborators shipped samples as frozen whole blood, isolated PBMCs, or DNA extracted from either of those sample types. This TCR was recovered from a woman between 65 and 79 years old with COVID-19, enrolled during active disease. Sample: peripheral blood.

The DNA sequence reads TGTGCCAGCAGCCCCTTTGAGGATACGCAGTATTTT. It codes for CASSPFEDTQYF. The sequence links TRBV6-2 or TRBV6-3 to TRBJ2-3; the D gene cannot be named for sure. For CDR1 and CDR2, the germline V gene lists MNHEY and SVGEGT. The CDR3 runs 12 residues from the cysteine to the phenylalanine. The DNA shown is the 36-base CDR3, in frame from base 1. The junction shows trimming of 6 bases on V and 6 bases on J, plus 10 bases between the germline ends.